The sequence of this T cell receptor (beta chain) was determined in a study of CD39 and CD103 CD8 tumor-infiltrating T cells. CDR3 length: 13 residues. Germline lookup yields CDR1 GTSNPN and CDR2 SVGIG (reference sequence). Between the trimmed V and J ends, which lost 0 bases and 9 bases, there was a span of 12 bases. The protocol was immunoSEQ multiplex PCR, while the TCRdb copy is restricted to in-frame clones and leaves out a portion. Seen here are roughly 15,000 clones, around nine tenths observed once, and the top ten hold around 4%. V is TRBV30 and J is TRBJ1-5; D remains unclear. The sequenced sample was CD8+ T cells sorted from blood. Subset here: total memory CD8 T cells (CD45RA-CCR7+/-) from blood or uninvolved lymph node. The receptor comes from a human donor with head and neck squamous cell carcinoma. The CDR3 sequence is CAWSVPGLRPQHF. CDR3 DNA sequence: TGTGCCTGGAGTGTACCCGGCCTCCGGCCCCAGCATTTT.